The 15 T cell receptor beta chains below were found in one sample sequenced in a study of cytomegalovirus exposure and HLA in healthy donors. Vbeta (60) and Jbeta (13) primers were used in the PCR. Profiled with immunoSEQ multiplex PCR; TCRdb holds only in-frame clones, not every one. The table records about 150,000 clones, 65% to 85% of them present only once. Sequencing input: PBMCs. All receptors come from a man younger than 35 in good health and CMV-seronegative.

CDR3 nucleotides: TGCGCCAGCAGCGTAATGCCGGGACAGCTTTTAGCCAAAAACATTCAGTACTTC. It translates to CASSVMPGQLLAKNIQYF. The chain recombines TRBV5-1 with TRBJ2-4; 7 nucleotides match TRBD1. V lost 4 bases and J lost 0; bases outside the gene matches: 13. The germline gives CDR1 SGHRS, CDR2 YFSETQ. The CDR3 is 18 amino acids.

This clone was seen only once. The CDR3 loop reads CASRPGTGGEGELFF. Here the CDR3 DNA reads TGTGCCAGCAGGCCCGGGACAGGGGGCGAAGGGGAGCTGTTTTTT. This chain uses TRBV6-5 with TRBJ2-2; 12 nucleotides match TRBD1. Trimming took 6 bases from V and 8 from J; bases not matched to a gene: 7. In germline, CDR1 is MNHEY, CDR2 SVGAGI. The CDR3 runs 15 residues.

The rearrangement joins TRBV27 to TRBJ2-1; TRBD2 matches at 7 bases. Trimming cost V 4 bases and J 8 bases; bases outside gene matches: 5. Germline loops: CDR1 MNHEY, CDR2 SMNVEV (reference sequence). The CDR3 extends over 13 amino acids. The CDR3 spells CASSYKRGDEQFF. In nucleotides, the CDR3 is TGTGCCAGCAGTTATAAGCGGGGCGATGAGCAGTTCTTC.

The V gene is TRBV11-2, the J gene TRBJ2-2; possible D gene TRBD2, 6 bases. Germline V gene sequence: CDR1 SGHAT, CDR2 FQNNGV. This CDR3 is 13 amino acids long. V lost 7 bases to trimming and J lost 8 bases, with 14 bases between them. The CDR3 reads CASTTGDRGELFF. For the CDR3, the DNA is TGTGCCAGCACCACGGGGGATAGGGGGGAGCTGTTTTTT.

This chain joins TRBV7-8 and TRBJ1-1; D possibly corresponds to TRBD1 (6 bases). CDR3 size: 11 residues. The V gene's germline CDR1 is SGHVS and CDR2 FQNEAQ. Trimming left V 3 bases short and J 8 bases short, with 7 bases between. The CDR3 coding sequence is TGTGCCAGCAGCTTTGACAGGGAAGCTTTCTTT. Its translation: CASSFDREAFF. Filled out from reference TRBV7-8 and TRBJ1-1, the complete variable domain reads GAGVSQSPRYKVAKRGQDVALRCDPISGHVSLFWYQQALGQGPEFLTYFQNEAQLDKSGLPSDRFFAERPEGSVSTLKIQRTQQEDSAVYLCASSFDREAFFGQGTRLTVV.

CDR3 sequence (DNA): TGTGCCAGCAGCTTCGGCGGGCCAACGGGGATTTCACCCCTCCACTTT. This codes for CASSFGGPTGISPLHF. V gene TRBV5-6 combines with J gene TRBJ1-6; D ambiguous. Trimming shortened V by 2 bases and J by 9 bases, and 18 bases separated the two germline ends. Germline V gene sequence: CDR1 SGHDT, CDR2 YYEEEE. This CDR3 has 16 residues.

V usage is TRBV5-1 and J usage is TRBJ2-1, with TRBD2 identical over 11 bases. V lost 7 bases and J lost 2; bases outside the gene matches: 5. CDR3 size: 15 residues. Germline V gene data show CDR1 as SGHRS and CDR2 as YFSETQ. In DNA form, the CDR3 reads TGCGCCAGCGCCGGGACTAGCGGAACCTACAATGAGCAGTTCTTC. Protein sequence: CASAGTSGTYNEQFF.

The rearrangement joins TRBV19 to TRBJ1-3; D is unresolved. Trimming removed 4 bases at V and 0 bases at J, with 7 bases between. This CDR3 has 14 residues. The V gene's germline CDR1 is LNHDA and CDR2 SQIVND (reference sequence). CDR3 sequence: CASSTRGSGNTIYF. For the CDR3, the DNA is TGTGCCAGTAGTACCCGGGGCTCTGGAAACACCATATATTTT. The full variable domain, completed using reference TRBV19 and TRBJ1-3, is DGGITQSPKYLFRKEGQNVTLSCEQNLNHDAMYWYRQDPGQGLRLIYYSQIVNDFQKGDIAEGYSVSREKKESFPLTVTSAQKNPTAFYLCASSTRGSGNTIYFGEGSWLTVV.

The V gene is TRBV7-9, the J gene TRBJ2-1; 8 bases line up with TRBD2. Germline trimming cut 6 bases from V and 8 bases from J; bases unmatched to any gene: 12. Germline V gene sequence: CDR1 SEHNR, CDR2 FQNEAQ (reference sequence). This CDR3 region has 15 residues. CDR3 sequence: CASRLPRGGRDEQFF. The CDR3, as DNA: TGTGCCAGCAGGCTCCCCCGGGGGGGCCGGGATGAGCAGTTCTTC.

This chain connects TRBV4-3 to TRBJ2-2, with 10 bases matching TRBD2. Germline V CDR1 and CDR2: LGHNA, YSLEER. With 3 bases clipped from V and 3 bases from J, the junction kept 7 bases outside the gene matches. This CDR3 has 17 residues. This CDR3 is CASSHPSGGAHTGELFF. In nucleotides, the CDR3 is TGCGCCAGCAGCCACCCCAGCGGGGGGGCTCACACCGGGGAGCTGTTTTTT.

The chain has TRBV2 and TRBJ1-2, with D possibly being TRBD1 (6 bases). The CDR3 contains 16 residues. Trimming removed 5 bases at V and 1 base at J, with 17 bases between. CDR1 and CDR2 from the germline V gene are SNHLY and FYNNEI. In DNA, the CDR3 is TGTGCCAGCAGTCCCCAAGTACGAGGGGGTAACTATGGCTACACCTTC. It specifies CASSPQVRGGNYGYTF.

As for this clone: The junction shows a germline mismatch at one end, possibly a read error. The rearrangement uses TRBV7-8 and TRBJ1-5; D unresolved. CDR3 length: 14 amino acids. The germline V gene encodes CDR1 SGHVS and CDR2 FQNEAQ. The CDR3 region is CASSLYVVDQAQHF. The CDR3 region has the DNA TGTGCCAGCAGCTTATACGTGGTCGATCAGGCCCAGCATTTT.

CDR3 sequence: CASSRTGSDTQYF. The DNA for the CDR3 is TGTGCCAGCAGCAGGACAGGGTCAGATACGCAGTATTTT. The genes are TRBV6-6 and TRBJ2-3, with 8 bases that match TRBD1. CDR3 size: 13 residues. Germline lookup yields CDR1 MNHNY and CDR2 SVGAGI (reference sequence). V was clipped by 6 bases and J by 4 bases; unmatched bases: 3.

This sequence joins TRBV7-2 and TRBJ1-4; D ambiguous. Germline CDR1 is SGHTA and CDR2 is FQGNSA. This CDR3 region has 17 residues. V lost 1 base and J 0 bases, leaving 12 bases between the germline ends. CDR3 coding DNA: TGTGCCAGCAGCTTAGGCTATATGGGAGCAACTAATGAAAAACTGTTTTTT. Translated: CASSLGYMGATNEKLFF.

V and J are TRBV6-1 and TRBJ2-7; 9 bases map to TRBD1. CDR3 length: 15 amino acids. CDR1 is MNHNS, CDR2 SASEGT, per germline. Germline trimming cut 6 bases from V and 3 bases from J; bases unmatched to any gene: 9. Here the CDR3 reads CASRGTGFRNYEQYF. The DNA for the CDR3 is TGTGCCAGCAGGGGGACAGGGTTTCGGAACTACGAGCAGTACTTC.